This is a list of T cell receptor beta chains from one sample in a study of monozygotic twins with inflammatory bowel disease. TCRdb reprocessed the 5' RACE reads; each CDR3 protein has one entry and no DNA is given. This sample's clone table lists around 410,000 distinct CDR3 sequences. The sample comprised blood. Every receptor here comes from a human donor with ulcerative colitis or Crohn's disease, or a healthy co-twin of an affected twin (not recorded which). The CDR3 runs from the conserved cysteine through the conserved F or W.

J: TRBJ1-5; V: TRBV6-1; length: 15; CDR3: CASSEGNPRNQPQHF
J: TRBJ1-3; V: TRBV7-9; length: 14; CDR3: CASRHGTHGNTIYF
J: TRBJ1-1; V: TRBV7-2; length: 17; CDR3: CASSLSLGGNQNTEAFF
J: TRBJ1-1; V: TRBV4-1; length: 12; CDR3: CASSQGLGEAFF
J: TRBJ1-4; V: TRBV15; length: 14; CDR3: CATSSMLGAEKLFF
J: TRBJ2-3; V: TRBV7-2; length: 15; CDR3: CASSLISTSTDTQYF
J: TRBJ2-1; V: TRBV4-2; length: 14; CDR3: CASSQESAYNEQFF
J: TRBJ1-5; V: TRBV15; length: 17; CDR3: CATSRDLRTGGPQPQHF
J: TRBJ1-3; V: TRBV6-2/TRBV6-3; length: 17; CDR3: CASRDLRAGDSGNTIYF
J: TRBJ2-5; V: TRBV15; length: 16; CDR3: CATSRGDREESGTQYF
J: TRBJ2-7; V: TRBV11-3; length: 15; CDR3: CASSPGLAGLGEQYF
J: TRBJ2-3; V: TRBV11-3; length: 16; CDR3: CASSSPTTLGTDTQYF
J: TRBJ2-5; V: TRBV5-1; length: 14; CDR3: CASSFGTVKETQYF
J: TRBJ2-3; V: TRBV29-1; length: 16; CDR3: CSVEGLAGGTTDTQYF
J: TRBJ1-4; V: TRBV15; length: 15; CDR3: CATSRDRAANEKLFF
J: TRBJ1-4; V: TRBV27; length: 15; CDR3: CASSSRGWRGEKLFF
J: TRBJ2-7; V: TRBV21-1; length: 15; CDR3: CASSMVRLASYEQYF
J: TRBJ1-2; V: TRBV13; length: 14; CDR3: CASDTRGILDGYTF
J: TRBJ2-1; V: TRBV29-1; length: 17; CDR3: CSFSSGTGPSVRDEQFF
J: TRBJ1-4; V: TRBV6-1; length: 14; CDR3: CASTTSATNEKLFF
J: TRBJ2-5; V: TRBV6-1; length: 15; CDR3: CASSEPPGTQETQYF
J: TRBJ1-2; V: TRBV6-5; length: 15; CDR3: CASSYSTGQIYGYTF
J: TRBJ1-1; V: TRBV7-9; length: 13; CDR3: CASSPRGRGEAFF
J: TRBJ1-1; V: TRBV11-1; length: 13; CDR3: CASSLAGGRGAFF
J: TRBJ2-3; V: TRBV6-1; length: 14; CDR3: CASSEAYVADTQYF
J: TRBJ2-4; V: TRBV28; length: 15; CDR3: CASSSQSLAKNIQYF
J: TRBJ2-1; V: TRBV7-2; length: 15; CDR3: CASSLGGTSYNEQFF
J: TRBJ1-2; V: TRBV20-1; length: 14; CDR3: CSARVSVGARGYTF
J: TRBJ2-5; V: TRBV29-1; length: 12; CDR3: CSASTGQETRYF
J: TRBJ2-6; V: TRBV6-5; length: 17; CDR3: CASSSGEGLPGANVLTF